The 16 T cell receptor beta chains below were found in one sample sequenced in a study of post-analysis software for immune sequencing data. No antigen has been assigned to these receptors. Findings of the study overall: In patients, roughly 5 TRBV segments were more frequent than in controls, with TRBV5-6, TRBV5-1 and TRBV20-1 among them.

Sequencing libraries made from TCR beta cDNA carried unique molecular identifiers. Using its own MiXCR run on the PCR reads, TCRdb lists one record per CDR3 protein. The sample consists of around 710,000 distinct CDR3 sequences, around 42% of them appearing once. Sample: blood. All receptors derive from a girl aged 5-17 years with multiple sclerosis.

This chain joins TRBV3-1 and TRBJ1-1; TRBD1 agrees at 8 bases. There are 16 residues in the CDR3. With 4 bases clipped from V and 2 bases from J, the junction kept 9 bases outside the gene matches. Germline CDR1 and CDR2: LGHDT and YNNKEL (reference sequence). CDR3 in amino acids: CASSPFKQGVNTEAFF. The CDR3 coding sequence is TGTGCCAGCAGCCCCTTTAAACAGGGGGTAAACACTGAAGCTTTCTTT.

This chain uses TRBV4-3 with TRBJ2-5, with D maybe TRBD1 (9 bases). CDR1 is LGHNA, CDR2 YSLEER, per germline. The CDR3 loop spans 17 amino acids. V was trimmed by 4 bases and J by 5 bases, leaving 23 bases between them. The CDR3 DNA sequence: TGCGCCAGCAGCCCCAATTCGGGACAGGGACTAGAGGAGACCCAGTACTTC. As protein: CASSPNSGQGLEETQYF.

This clonotype has just a few counts. The rearrangement links TRBV5-1 to TRBJ2-4, with D perhaps being TRBD1 or TRBD2 (5 bases each). This CDR3 is built from 16 residues. V lost 0 bases and J lost 8, with 18 bases in between. Germline V gene lookup returns CDR1 SGHRS and CDR2 YFSETQ. The CDR3 DNA follows: TGCGCCAGCAGCTTGGCCGGTGAAGGGATGGGGGACATTCAGTACTTC. It specifies CASSLAGEGMGDIQYF. Looking up the rest from reference TRBV5-1 and TRBJ2-4 gives the full variable domain: KAGVTQTPRYLIKTRGQQVTLSCSPISGHRSVSWYQQTPGQGLQFLFEYFSETQRNKGNFPGRFSGRQFSNSRSEMNVSTLELGDSALYLCASSLAGEGMGDIQYFGAGTRLSVL.

Details on this clonotype: An end of the junction does not agree with germline; a read error may underlie this. This sequence joins TRBV6-6 and TRBJ2-6, with TRBD2 matching over 7 bases. Germline V gene lookup returns CDR1 MNHNY and CDR2 SVGAGI (reference sequence). CDR3 length: 12 amino acids. The CDR3 DNA reads TGTGCCAGCAGAAGCGGGGCCAGCGTCCTGACTTTC. Encoded protein: CASRSGASVLTF.

This sequence joins TRBV7-9 and TRBJ2-1; TRBD1 or TRBD2 may be the D gene (5 bases each). Germline CDR1 reads SEHNR; CDR2 reads FQNEAQ (reference sequence). Trimming removed 7 bases from V and 5 bases from J, with 15 bases in between. The CDR3 is 14 residues long. CDR3: CASIPPGRDNEQFF. The DNA for the CDR3 is TGTGCCAGCATCCCCCCGGGGCGGGACAATGAGCAGTTCTTC.

The V gene is TRBV4-3, the J gene TRBJ2-7, with 12 nucleotides matching TRBD1. With V trimmed by 5 bases and J by 4 bases, 6 bases remained unmatched. The CDR3 spans 15 residues. Germline loops: CDR1 LGHNA, CDR2 YSLEER. CDR3 nucleotide sequence: TGCGCCAGCAGCACGGGACAGGGGGCGAGGTACGAGCAGTACTTC. Its protein product is CASSTGQGARYEQYF.

The chain carries TRBV6-5 and TRBJ2-3; D may be TRBD1 or TRBD2 (5 bases each). V dropped 7 bases and J dropped 6 bases, with 17 bases sitting between them. This CDR3 comprises 14 residues. CDR1 and CDR2 from the germline V gene are MNHEY and SVGAGI. CDR3 nucleotides: TGTGCCAGCACCCCGCTAGGGGAGAGGGATACGCAGTATTTT. It specifies CASTPLGERDTQYF.

The chain couples TRBV6-5 to TRBJ2-7; D may match TRBD1 or TRBD2 (5 bases each). Per the germline V gene, CDR1 is MNHEY and CDR2 is SVGAGI. This CDR3 has 13 residues. Trimming took off 6 bases at V and 10 bases at J, with 19 bases between the two ends. The CDR3 bases are TGTGCCAGCAGAGACCGGGACCGCAGGCCCCAGTACTTC. Protein sequence: CASRDRDRRPQYF.

The rearrangement uses TRBV7-8 and TRBJ2-1, with a weak D call TRBD2 (6 bases). The J call may be mistaken, given a closer DNA end match to TRBJ2-7. This CDR3 has 13 amino acids. Germline CDR1 and CDR2: SGHVS and FQNEAQ. DNA of the CDR3: TGTGCCACCGGGACTTCGTCCTACAATGAGCAGTACTTC. It is translated as CATGTSSYNEQYF.

In regard to this clonotype: The conserved phenylalanine or tryptophan normally closing the CDR3 is absent here, so this likely arose from a read error. The chain combines TRBV6-2 or TRBV6-3 with TRBJ2-1, with D possibly matching TRBD2 (5 bases). Trimming cost V 2 bases and J 5 bases, with 22 bases left between them. The CDR3 length is 18 residues. Germline CDR1 and CDR2: MNHEY and SVGEGT. The CDR3 bases are TGTGCCAGCAGTTACGCGGGCCAGCGGCCAGCTCCGAACAATGAGCAGTTCTTA. It codes for CASSYAGQRPAPNNEQFL.

This clonotype was seen a handful of times. The chain is built from TRBV27 and TRBJ2-7; perhaps TRBD1 as D (6 bases). The CDR3 covers 15 residues. V lost 5 bases, J lost 6 bases, and 20 bases lay in between. CDR1 and CDR2 (germline): MNHEY, SMNVEV (reference sequence). As DNA, the CDR3 is TGTGCCAGCAGTCCTGGGCAGGGGAACTACCGCGAGCAGTACTTC. As protein: CASSPGQGNYREQYF.

The chain is built from TRBV4-1 and TRBJ2-7; 7 bases align to TRBD2. The CDR3 spans 15 residues. Trimming took 1 base from V and 5 from J; bases not matched to a gene: 8. In germline, CDR1 is MGHRA, CDR2 YSYEKL. The CDR3: CASSQGETSRHEQYF. The CDR3 nucleotides are TGCGCCAGCAGCCAAGGGGAGACTAGCCGCCACGAGCAGTACTTC.

V is TRBV29-1 and J is TRBJ2-7, with TRBD2 matching over 8 bases. CDR3 length: 13 residues. V was pared by 2 bases and J by 0 bases, with 0 bases of the junction left unmatched. The germline V gene has CDR1 SQVTM and CDR2 ANQGSEA. CDR3 nucleotide sequence: TGCAGCGTTGAAAGCGGGAGCTCCTACGAGCAGTACTTC. Encoded protein: CSVESGSSYEQYF.

The chain links TRBV12-3 or TRBV12-4 to TRBJ2-7; D may be TRBD1 (6 bases). V dropped 7 bases and J dropped 3 bases, with 22 bases sitting between them. CDR3 size: 16 residues. The CDR3 here is CASNHRGQIYFYEQYF. The CDR3 DNA is TGTGCCAGCAACCATCGTGGACAGATATACTTCTACGAGCAGTACTTC.

The DNA for the CDR3 is TGTGCCACCAGTGAGGCCGAAAGCACAGATACGCAGTATTTT. This sequence encodes CATSEAESTDTQYF. V is TRBV24-1 and J is TRBJ2-3; D is unclear. The CDR3 is 14 amino acids. With 4 bases removed from V and 0 bases from J, the gap between germline ends came to 7 bases. CDR1 is KGHDR and CDR2 is SFDVKD in the germline V gene.

V gene TRBV10-3 combines with J gene TRBJ1-1, with D possibly being TRBD1 (6 bases). This CDR3 has 15 amino acids. Germline CDR1 and CDR2: ENHRY and SYGVKD. Trimming pared 2 bases from V and 1 base from J, leaving 11 bases between. CDR3 protein: CAISEAGGRNTEAFF. CDR3 DNA: TGTGCCATCAGTGAGGCCGGGGGCAGGAACACTGAAGCTTTCTTT.